The 11 T cell receptor beta chains below were found in one sample sequenced in a study of Ad26.COV2.S vaccination and SARS-CoV-2 variants. The assay was immunoSEQ multiplex PCR, and TCRdb's table has in-frame clones only and misses some. The top ten clones hold around 4.2% of a sample with about 350,000 clones, about 91% of them seen once. The sequencing here drew on peripheral blood, taken after recovery from COVID-19. These receptors were collected from a human donor who had recovered from COVID-19.

This clone was seen just once. The genes are TRBV19 and TRBJ1-5; D is perhaps TRBD1 (5 bases). The CDR3 extends over 15 amino acids. Germline CDR1 is LNHDA and CDR2 is SQIVND (reference sequence). The V end lost 10 bases, the J end lost 3 bases, and 19 bases lay between the germline ends. CDR3 sequence reads: CATVGRDGDNQPQHF. The DNA of the CDR3 is TGTGCCACCGTAGGCCGGGACGGAGACAATCAGCCCCAGCATTTT.

This chain connects TRBV7-8 to TRBJ2-7; TRBD2 aligns across 7 bases. Trimming took 6 bases from V and 5 from J; bases not matched to a gene: 28. This CDR3 is 20 amino acids long. Germline loops: CDR1 SGHVS, CDR2 FQNEAQ. Here the CDR3 DNA reads TGTGCCAGCAGTCACCCAGGGAGGGAAGGTGCCCAAACTACACCACACGAGCAGTACTTC. Translation: CASSHPGREGAQTTPHEQYF. Supplemented by reference TRBV7-8 and TRBJ2-7, the full variable domain reads GAGVSQSPRYKVAKRGQDVALRCDPISGHVSLFWYQQALGQGPEFLTYFQNEAQLDKSGLPSDRFFAERPEGSVSTLKIQRTQQEDSAVYLCASSHPGREGAQTTPHEQYFGPGTRLTVT.

The genes are TRBV9 and TRBJ1-2; the D is unclear. CDR3 length equals 17 residues. V dropped 4 bases and J dropped 4 bases, with 23 bases sitting between them. CDR1 is SGDLS, CDR2 YYNGEE, per germline. The DNA of the CDR3 is TGTGCCAGCAGCCTAGGAGGACGAGCCGGGCCTCGCTATGGCTACACCTTC. It is translated as CASSLGGRAGPRYGYTF.

This clone was found once. This chain connects TRBV7-8 to TRBJ2-2, with a possible D match to TRBD2 (5 bases). Trimming removed 8 bases from V and 4 bases from J, with 14 bases in between. Germline CDR1 and CDR2: SGHVS and FQNEAQ. The CDR3 is 14 residues long. The CDR3 DNA reads TGTGCCAGCCCCGGCGGGCCAGGCACCGGGGAGCTGTTTTTT. The encoded protein is CASPGGPGTGELFF.

The chain joins TRBV5-4 to TRBJ2-7; D is tentatively TRBD1 or TRBD2 (7 bases each). This CDR3 region has 15 residues. Per the germline V gene, CDR1 is SGHNT and CDR2 is YYREEE (reference sequence). V was shortened by 2 bases and J by 2 bases, with 14 bases between the two germline ends. The CDR3 DNA sequence: TGTGCCAGCAGCTTCTCGCAGGGGGGGCCCTACGAGCAGTACTTC. The encoded protein is CASSFSQGGPYEQYF.

V and J are TRBV9 and TRBJ1-1, with a weak D call TRBD1 (6 bases). V shed 2 bases and J shed 5 bases, with 10 bases lying between them. Germline V gene data show CDR1 as SGDLS and CDR2 as YYNGEE. This CDR3 has 13 residues. The CDR3 region has the DNA TGTGCCAGCAGCGTCCAGGGGAGGACTGAAGCTTTCTTT. This encodes CASSVQGRTEAFF.

The chain has TRBV6-1 and TRBJ1-3; D not certain. V shed 1 base and J shed 0 bases, with 7 bases lying between them. This CDR3 has 15 amino acids. In germline, CDR1 is MNHNS, CDR2 SASEGT. CDR3 nucleotides: TGTGCCAGCAGTGAAGAGGAAAGCTCTGGAAACACCATATATTTT. This codes for CASSEEESSGNTIYF.

The chain uses TRBV23-1 and TRBJ1-2, with 8 bases aligning to TRBD1. TRBV23-1 is known as an ORF, though its function is uncertain. The junction had 6 bases not matched to a gene; V was cut back by 0 bases and J by 0 bases. The CDR3 is 17 amino acids. CDR3 loop: CASSQSLGQAPNYGYTF. The CDR3 DNA is TGCGCCAGCAGTCAATCTCTGGGACAGGCGCCTAACTATGGCTACACCTTC.

CDR3 loop: CASSEPQGGTDTQYF. Here the CDR3 DNA reads TGTGCCAGCAGTGAACCCCAGGGGGGAACAGATACGCAGTATTTT. J is TRBJ2-3 and V is TRBV25-1; D perhaps matches TRBD1 (7 bases). Germline V gives CDR1 MGHDK, CDR2 SYGVNS. This CDR3 is 15 amino acids long. The germline V and J ends were trimmed by 2 bases and 3 bases, with 12 bases remaining between them.

The rearrangement links TRBV3-1 (or the pseudogene TRBV3-2) to TRBJ1-4; 8 positions agree with TRBD1. The length of the CDR3 is 15 residues. J gave up 4 bases and V 2 bases, and 3 bases lay outside the gene matches. Germline V gives CDR1 LGHDT, CDR2 YNNKEL (reference sequence). In DNA form, the CDR3 reads TGTGCCAGCAGCCAACCGGGACAGGATAATGAAAAACTGTTTTTT. As protein: CASSQPGQDNEKLFF.

The V call is TRBV29-1, the J call TRBJ1-6, with D perhaps TRBD1 (5 bases). Trimming stripped 6 bases from V and 7 bases from J, with 16 bases between. CDR1 is SQVTM, CDR2 ANQGSEA, per germline. CDR3 length equals 14 residues. DNA of the CDR3: TGCAGCGTCCAGGGAGAAGGTGGGAATTCACCCCTCCACTTT. This gives the protein CSVQGEGGNSPLHF.